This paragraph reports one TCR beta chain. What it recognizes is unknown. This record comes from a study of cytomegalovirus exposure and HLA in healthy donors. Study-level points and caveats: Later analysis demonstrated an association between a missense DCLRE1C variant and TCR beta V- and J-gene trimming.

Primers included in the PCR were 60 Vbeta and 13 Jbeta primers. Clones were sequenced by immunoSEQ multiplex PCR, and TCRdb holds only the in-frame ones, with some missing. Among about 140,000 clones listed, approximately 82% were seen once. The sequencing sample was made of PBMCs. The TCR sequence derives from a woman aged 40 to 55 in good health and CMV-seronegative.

Here the CDR3 DNA reads TGTGCCACCAACCCGGGAGGCAGCAACGAGCAGTACTTC. This gives the protein CATNPGGSNEQYF. The genes are TRBV5-5 and TRBJ2-7; 7 bases align to TRBD2. The CDR3 totals 13 residues. Unmatched junction bases numbered 11, after V lost 9 bases and J lost 5 bases. Germline V gene data show CDR1 as SGHKS and CDR2 as YYEKEE (reference sequence).